A selection of T cell receptor beta chains follows, all from one sample in a study of T cell repertoires in cytomegalovirus infection. These TCRs are of unknown antigen specificity. MiXCR, applied by TCRdb to the reads, yields one record per CDR3 protein. The sample has 570,000 or so distinct CDR3 sequences, 35% to 50% seen once; the top ten hold about 48%. Sequenced material: cultured PBMCs, taken from culture after CMV antigen stimulation. These receptor sequences come from a human donor in good health (CMV status not recorded). Some clones in this sample may be carry-over from other donors' samples. Each CDR3 is given without its conserved first and last residue. The D gene is left open where the match is weak. Not all rows give a size; the values are once, few, many and, for expanded clones, a class.

TRBV2,-,TRBD1,ASSYRGPASNQPQH
TRBV12-3/TRBV12-4,-,-,ASSYWSGSSYEQY
TRBV27,few,-,ASSSEKGSEAF
TRBV6-8,few,TRBD1,ASRGQASYEQY
TRBV5-4,-,-,ASSWREGNTEAF
TRBV11-2,many,TRBD1,ASSSTGGAYEQY
TRBV7-9,many,-,ASSFIPGHNTEAF
TRBV12-3/TRBV12-4,-,-,ASSSWTDFPGSNQPQH
TRBV4-1,-,-,ASSPRWGLAHLDTQY
TRBV30,-,-,AWSSQYRSSYNEQF
TRBV7-2,many,-,ASSLEGGTDTQY
TRBV28,-,-,ASSLFGRQSSYNEQF
TRBV27,-,TRBD1,ASKLTGGRRNTEAF
TRBV12-5,once,TRBD2,ASGTGASGGTYNEQF
TRBV10-1,-,-,ASQDHSGNTIY
TRBV3-1,-,-,ASSQRVLDYEQY
TRBV10-3,few,TRBD1,ASDLTGDSGYT
TRBV7-6,-,-,ASTLGSGWGETQY
TRBV6-2/TRBV6-3,-,-,ASSYSRGANVLT
TRBV7-9,-,-,ASNSGRAEAF
TRBV6-5,-,-,ASGIGASSGNTIY
TRBV7-2,-,-,ASSSLTGRDTEAF
TRBV4-1,-,TRBD2,ASSRTSGGPSKYNEQF
TRBV18,-,-,ASSPYTGLAKNIQY
TRBV7-2,many,-,ASSLVRPQETQY
TRBV7-2,few,TRBD2,ASSADPGLANNEQF
TRBV11-2,few,TRBD1,ATAVTLDRANQPQH
TRBV7-9,-,-,ASSLGRQGETQY
TRBV7-2,-,-,ASSLNPPRRGYT
TRBV7-8,many,TRBD1,ASSLMTGKEAGELF
TRBV6-2/TRBV6-3,-,-,ASSYLQATAGYT
TRBV10-3,few,-,ATGTPGGEQF
TRBV27,many,-,ASSLSSTDTQY
TRBV24-1,-,-,ATQIRNPDEY
TRBV27,-,-,ASSLTRATNEKLF
TRBV28,-,-,ASSGSPTDYPEKLF
TRBV6-2/TRBV6-3,-,-,ATGDGEYYGYT
TRBV7-6,few,-,ASRLRGAGNNEQF
TRBV5-1,-,TRBD2,ASSFGTSGPQETQY
TRBV24-1,once,-,ATRRTRESNQPQH
TRBV7-9,-,TRBD1,ASSPGQFSSYEQY
TRBV7-9,few,-,ASRPDGNEQF
TRBV19,-,TRBD2,ASSTEREGLYEQY
TRBV15,-,TRBD2,ATSLILAGTTQETQY
TRBV6-1,few,TRBD1,ASSSPGTGGYNEQF
TRBV7-2,few,-,ASSLGLGVVQGELF